This TCR beta chain was recorded in a study of T-cell reconstitution after alpha-beta-depleted transplantation in children. Study conclusions and caveats: Alpha-beta T cells about two months after transplant reportedly derived from several hundred expanded graft clones. The authors attributed T-cell counts and diversity one year after transplant mostly to newly produced T cells.

The authors prepared the TCRbeta library with unique molecular identifiers. TCRdb re-derived calls from the PCR reads in MiXCR, one entry per CDR3 protein. The repertoire consists of over 200,000 distinct CDR3 sequences, with roughly 10% occurring once and the leading ten covering 28%. With 1 base removed from V and 7 bases from J, the gap between germline ends came to 20 bases. The CDR3 extends over 16 amino acids. Germline V CDR1 and CDR2: SGHRS, YFSETQ. This clonotype was counted many times. Its specificity is unknown. The sequences come from PBMCs, collected before TCRalphabeta/CD19-depleted stem cell transplant. J is TRBJ1-1 and V is TRBV5-1; D is ambiguous. The receptor was isolated from a child under three years old with acute myeloid leukemia, due to receive a stem cell transplant. The chain's CDR3 is CASSLRGTQNAGEAFF. CDR3 in DNA: TGCGCCAGCAGCTTGCGCGGAACCCAGAACGCCGGTGAAGCTTTCTTT.